Each of the 29 T cell receptor beta chains below was sequenced from the same sample in a study of blood T cell repertoires in COVID-19. Using immunoSEQ multiplex PCR, the repertoire was profiled, and TCRdb retains in-frame clones only, with some absent. The table has more than 140,000 clones, about 86% seen once. Sequenced material: peripheral blood. The receptors were sampled from an older woman with acute or convalescent COVID-19.

This clone was detected only once. The CDR3 DNA follows: TGCGCCAGCACCATCGACGGCAGGGGCGGAATCACTGAAGCTTTCTTT. Its translation: CASTIDGRGGITEAFF. The chain is built from TRBV5-1 and TRBJ1-1; the D gene is possibly TRBD1 (6 bases). The ends were cut back, 6 bases at V and 4 bases at J, with 22 bases in the middle. This CDR3 has 16 residues. The germline gives CDR1 SGHRS, CDR2 YFSETQ.

The genes are TRBV5-4 and TRBJ2-1; 8 nucleotides align to TRBD1. There are 16 residues in the CDR3. The germline V gene encodes CDR1 SGHNT and CDR2 YYREEE (reference sequence). The V segment lost 4 bases and the J segment 6 bases; nucleotides outside the gene matches: 12. CDR3 sequence reads: CASSGIGTGYFNEQFF. Written as DNA, the CDR3 is TGTGCCAGCAGCGGAATTGGGACAGGTTACTTCAATGAGCAGTTCTTC.

The chain combines TRBV4-3 with TRBJ2-3, with D perhaps TRBD1 (5 bases). In germline, CDR1 is LGHNA, CDR2 YSLEER. This CDR3 contains 15 residues. Trimming shortened V by 3 bases and J by 4 bases, and 14 bases separated the two germline ends. The CDR3 sequence: CASSHQQGESDTQYF. The CDR3 DNA is TGCGCCAGCAGCCACCAACAAGGGGAATCAGATACGCAGTATTTT.

This chain joins TRBV19 and TRBJ2-2; weak D call: TRBD1 (5 bases). V dropped 3 bases and J dropped 4 bases, with 9 bases sitting between them. In germline, CDR1 is LNHDA, CDR2 SQIVND (reference sequence). The CDR3 length is 14 residues. CDR3 sequence reads: CASSIQQGTGELFF. CDR3 DNA sequence: TGTGCCAGTAGTATCCAGCAGGGCACCGGGGAGCTGTTTTTT.

This clone was counted a single time. The chain carries TRBV19 and TRBJ2-1; D might be TRBD2 (5 bases). V shed 3 bases and J shed 6 bases, with 15 bases lying between them. CDR1 is LNHDA and CDR2 is SQIVND in the germline V gene (reference sequence). This CDR3 is 15 amino acids long. In DNA form, the CDR3 reads TGTGCCAGTAGTATGGGCCCTGTGAGGGCCAATGAGCAGTTCTTC. Amino acids: CASSMGPVRANEQFF.

V is TRBV28 and J is TRBJ1-5; 7 positions agree with TRBD1. The CDR3 is made up of 16 amino acids. Germline loops: CDR1 MDHEN, CDR2 SYDVKM. J lost 0 bases, V lost 5 bases, and 7 bases had no gene match. The chain's CDR3 is CASSLGQHNSNQPQHF. The CDR3 region has the DNA TGTGCCAGCAGTCTGGGACAGCACAATAGCAATCAGCCCCAGCATTTT.

V gene TRBV9 combines with J gene TRBJ2-3; no clear D. CDR1 SGDLS and CDR2 YYNGEE come from the germline V gene. The V end lost 1 base, the J end lost 2 bases, and 8 bases lay between the germline ends. This CDR3 has 14 amino acids. The CDR3 is CASSVKGDTDTQYF. Written as DNA, the CDR3 is TGTGCCAGCAGCGTAAAAGGAGACACAGATACGCAGTATTTT.

This clone occurred once. The V call is TRBV11-2, the J call TRBJ1-4, with D possibly matching TRBD1 (6 bases). The V end lost 2 bases, the J end lost 7 bases, and 14 bases lay between the germline ends. CDR1 and CDR2 (germline): SGHAT, FQNNGV. The CDR3 contains 15 residues. The CDR3 region has the DNA TGTGCCAGCAGCTTAACCCGGACAGTTGGTGAAAAACTGTTTTTT. It translates to CASSLTRTVGEKLFF.

The genes are TRBV5-6 and TRBJ1-1, with D possibly matching TRBD1 (6 bases). V was trimmed by 2 bases and J by 3 bases, leaving 14 bases between them. CDR1 is SGHDT and CDR2 is YYEEEE in the germline V gene. The CDR3 runs 15 residues. CDR3 sequence reads: CASSFGPSGDTEAFF. The DNA for the CDR3 is TGTGCCAGCAGCTTTGGGCCTTCAGGGGACACTGAAGCTTTCTTT.

The chain is built from TRBV15 and TRBJ2-7; D possibly corresponds to TRBD1 (5 bases). The CDR3 is 12 residues long. Trimming took off 5 bases at V and 6 bases at J, with 11 bases between the two ends. CDR1 is LNHNV, CDR2 YYDKDF, per germline (reference sequence). The CDR3 is CATSENQGEQYF. As DNA, the CDR3 is TGTGCCACCAGCGAGAACCAGGGCGAGCAGTACTTC.

The CDR3 nucleotides are TGTGCCACCAGTGATTTTAAAGGACAGGGCCTCAATGAGCAGTTCTTC. Protein product: CATSDFKGQGLNEQFF. This rearrangement joins TRBV24-1 to TRBJ2-1; 8 bases fit TRBD1. The length of the CDR3 is 16 residues. The germline V gene encodes CDR1 KGHDR and CDR2 SFDVKD. J gave up 6 bases and V 1 base, and 7 bases lay outside the gene matches.

The chain links TRBV6-2 or TRBV6-3 to TRBJ1-2; D possibly corresponds to TRBD1 (6 bases). With 2 bases removed from V and 5 bases from J, the gap between germline ends came to 18 bases. The germline CDR1 and CDR2 sequences are MNHEY and SVGEGT. The CDR3 length is 16 residues. The CDR3 DNA reads TGTGCCAGCAGTTACGCGGGGGGCAGGGTGACATATGGCTACACCTTC. It is translated as CASSYAGGRVTYGYTF.

The chain has TRBV28 and TRBJ2-1, with TRBD2 identical over 15 bases. The junction had 10 bases not matched to a gene; V was cut back by 5 bases and J by 5 bases. This CDR3 comprises 18 residues. CDR1 and CDR2 (germline): MDHEN, SYDVKM. The CDR3, as DNA: TGTGCCAGCAGTCCTCGGGGACTAGCGGGGGGTCTACACAATGAGCAGTTCTTC. Protein product: CASSPRGLAGGLHNEQFF.

The CDR3 protein is CASSQDPGVAGVPGELFF. The CDR3 DNA is TGCGCCAGCAGCCAAGATCCTGGGGTAGCGGGGGTTCCCGGGGAGCTGTTTTTT. The rearrangement joins TRBV4-1 to TRBJ2-2; TRBD2 matches at 9 bases. The CDR3 is 18 amino acids. The germline V gene has CDR1 MGHRA and CDR2 YSYEKL. V lost 0 bases to trimming and J lost 6 bases; unmatched junction nucleotides: 11.

V is TRBV2 and J is TRBJ1-1; 10 positions match TRBD1. This CDR3 has 18 residues. Germline lookup yields CDR1 SNHLY and CDR2 FYNNEI. After removal of 6 bases from V and 5 bases from J, the junction contained 18 bases not matched to a gene. The CDR3 region is CASRYDRGRSFPGTEAFF. The CDR3 nucleotides are TGTGCCAGCAGATACGACAGGGGGCGTAGTTTCCCGGGGACTGAAGCTTTCTTT.

This clone occurred a few times. The genes are TRBV6-5 and TRBJ1-3; possible D gene TRBD1, 5 bases. V gave up 6 bases and J gave up 4 bases, with 13 bases separating them. CDR3 length: 14 residues. The germline V gene encodes CDR1 MNHEY and CDR2 SVGAGI. The chain's CDR3 is CASSLTGAGNTIYF. The CDR3 DNA follows: TGTGCCAGCAGCCTCACTGGGGCAGGAAACACCATATATTTT.

V gene TRBV27 combines with J gene TRBJ1-6; D possibly corresponds to TRBD1 (5 bases). The CDR3 covers 13 residues. The V end lost 6 bases, the J end lost 5 bases, and 8 bases lay between the germline ends. Germline V gene lookup returns CDR1 MNHEY and CDR2 SMNVEV (reference sequence). In DNA form, the CDR3 reads TGTGCCAGCAGGGACATCAATAATTCACCCCTCCACTTT. The encoded protein is CASRDINNSPLHF.

CDR3 protein: CASSPIRAYEQYF. DNA for the CDR3: TGTGCCAGCAGCCCGATCAGGGCCTACGAGCAGTACTTC. The V gene is TRBV6-5, the J gene TRBJ2-7; a weak D match, TRBD1 (5 bases). Germline-derived CDR1 and CDR2 are MNHEY and SVGAGI. Trimming stripped 6 bases from V and 2 bases from J, with 11 bases between. CDR3 length: 13 residues.

The genes are TRBV5-1 and TRBJ2-1; 7 bases match TRBD1. Trimming cost V 2 bases and J 7 bases; bases outside gene matches: 9. Germline lookup yields CDR1 SGHRS and CDR2 YFSETQ. CDR3 length: 15 residues. CDR3 residues: CASSLGGPTFNEQFF. In DNA, the CDR3 is TGCGCCAGCAGCTTAGGGGGCCCAACATTTAATGAGCAGTTCTTC.

The genes are TRBV11-3 and TRBJ1-6; D gene unclear. From germline, CDR1 is SGHNT and CDR2 YENEEA. The CDR3 is 13 residues long. Between the trimmed V and J ends, which lost 0 bases and 8 bases, there was a span of 5 bases. In DNA form, the CDR3 reads TGTGCCAGCAGCTTAGATCAGGATTCACCCCTCCACTTT. It translates to CASSLDQDSPLHF.

The chain couples TRBV27 to TRBJ1-2; a possible D gene is TRBD1 (5 bases). Germline CDR1 and CDR2: MNHEY and SMNVEV (reference sequence). V shed 6 bases and J shed 4 bases, with 21 bases lying between them. This CDR3 is 16 amino acids long. DNA for the CDR3: TGTGCCAGCAGCGCCCAAGGGGCCCTAAATACCTATGGCTACACCTTC. This translates into CASSAQGALNTYGYTF.

V usage is TRBV2 and J usage is TRBJ1-2, with TRBD1 as a possible D gene (5 bases). The V gene's germline CDR1 is SNHLY and CDR2 FYNNEI. V was pared by 3 bases and J by 1 base, with 9 bases between. The CDR3 runs to 14 residues. This CDR3 reads CASSDSGYNYGYTF. The DNA for the CDR3 is TGTGCCAGCAGTGATTCAGGGTATAACTATGGCTACACCTTC.

The CDR3 nucleotides are TGTGCCAGCCTTCGTATGGGCCCCAGACAGAGAGGCTACACCTTC. Protein: CASLRMGPRQRGYTF. The chain employs TRBV11-3 and TRBJ1-2; D possibly corresponds to TRBD1 (5 bases). Between the trimmed V and J ends, which lost 8 bases and 8 bases, there was a span of 24 bases. The CDR3 loop spans 15 amino acids. Germline assignment: CDR1 SGHNT and CDR2 YENEEA.

The V call is TRBV9, the J call TRBJ1-2, with D perhaps TRBD1 (6 bases). The CDR3 is 14 amino acids. V was trimmed by 0 bases and J by 2 bases, leaving 8 bases between them. The germline gives CDR1 SGDLS, CDR2 YYNGEE. The CDR3 nucleotides are TGTGCCAGCAGCGTAGGGCAGGGGAACTATGGCTACACCTTC. Protein product: CASSVGQGNYGYTF.

V usage is TRBV4-3 and J usage is TRBJ1-1, with a weak D call TRBD1 (5 bases). CDR3 length: 13 residues. V lost 2 bases to trimming and J lost 10 bases, with 14 bases between them. Germline V gene data show CDR1 as LGHNA and CDR2 as YSLEER. The CDR3 DNA is TGCGCCAGCAGCCAAACCCCGGGGGGGGTAGCTTTCTTT. This translates into CASSQTPGGVAFF.

The J gene is TRBJ2-7, the V gene TRBV12-5; the match to TRBD1 covers 9 bases. Germline V gives CDR1 LGHNT, CDR2 FRNRAP. This CDR3 region has 14 residues. After removal of 6 bases from V and 4 bases from J, the junction contained 7 bases not matched to a gene. The CDR3 region has the DNA TGTGCTAGTGGCCCGGGACAGGGTTCGTACGAGCAGTACTTC. This encodes CASGPGQGSYEQYF.

The rearrangement joins TRBV6-2 or TRBV6-3 to TRBJ2-2, with 7 bases that match TRBD1. Germline CDR1 is MNHEY and CDR2 is SVGEGT. The trim removed 6 bases at V and 0 bases at J, leaving 10 bases unmatched. The CDR3 loop spans 17 amino acids. CDR3 in amino acids: CASSSLKGAANTGELFF. CDR3 coding DNA: TGTGCCAGCAGCTCCCTTAAGGGGGCCGCGAACACCGGGGAGCTGTTTTTT.

This chain joins TRBV4-1 and TRBJ1-6, with 9 bases identical to TRBD1. The CDR3 has 17 residues. The V gene end was trimmed by 0 bases and the J gene end by 8 bases; junction bases not matched to a gene: 8. The germline CDR1 and CDR2 sequences are MGHRA and YSYEKL. CDR3: CASSQDGTGTGYSPLHF. CDR3 in DNA: TGCGCCAGCAGCCAAGATGGGACCGGGACAGGGTATTCACCCCTCCACTTT.

This chain uses TRBV3-1 (or the pseudogene TRBV3-2) with TRBJ2-3, with 8 nucleotides matching TRBD2. Germline V CDR1 and CDR2: LGHDT, YNNKEL (reference sequence). The CDR3 sequence is 17 residues long. Trimming cost V 0 bases and J 3 bases; bases outside gene matches: 8. The CDR3 spells CASSQDSGGGPTDTQYF. The CDR3 coding sequence is TGTGCCAGCAGCCAAGATTCGGGCGGGGGGCCGACAGATACGCAGTATTTT.